Presented here are 5 T cell receptor beta chains from one specimen sequenced in a study of blood T cells in healthy people across ages (dated by TCRdb to 2014 to 2015). Libraries were constructed by 5' RACE. The instrument given in TCRdb is Illumina HiSeq 2500. A second PCR of about 7 to 12 cycles was run with a J-beta primer mix and a sample-barcoded 5' primer. TCRdb reran the public reads through fastp at Q25 and MiXCR, keeping productive beta chains. CDR3 protein duplicates are merged, each entry listing the most common genes and DNA. The sample contains hundreds of thousands of distinct CDR3 sequences, over 20% of them found a single time. The top ten clones comprise about 3.6% of the sample. The sample taken for sequencing was blood. The source is a man between 65 and 80 years old in good health.

This clonotype has a handful of counts. This chain links TRBV7-2 with TRBJ1-1; TRBD1 might be the D (5 bases). The CDR3 contains 14 residues. Looked up from germline, CDR1 is SGHTA and CDR2 is FQGNSA. V lost 0 bases and J 7 bases, leaving 12 bases between the germline ends. The CDR3 region is CASSLARSRDEAFF. The CDR3, as DNA: TGTGCCAGCAGCTTAGCGCGGTCCAGGGATGAAGCTTTCTTT.

This chain connects TRBV11-2 to TRBJ2-1, with 8 positions matching TRBD2. The CDR3 totals 15 residues. V trimming: 5 bases; J trimming: 0 bases; junction bases outside the gene matches: 3. Germline V lookup: CDR1 SGHAT, CDR2 FQNNGV. The CDR3 DNA sequence: TGTGCCAGCAGCGTAGCGGGATTCTCCTACAATGAGCAGTTCTTC. It codes for CASSVAGFSYNEQFF.

There are a few counts of this clonotype. This chain connects TRBV28 to TRBJ2-5; 8 positions match TRBD2. V lost 6 bases, J lost 2 bases, and 14 bases stayed unmatched. This CDR3 comprises 17 residues. In germline, CDR1 is MDHEN, CDR2 SYDVKM. CDR3 loop: CASSDVTVAGLQETQYF. DNA of the CDR3: TGTGCCAGCAGCGACGTTACAGTAGCGGGACTTCAAGAGACCCAGTACTTC.

As to this clonotype: At one boundary the junction diverges from the germline segment, which might be a read error. This chain links TRBV5-1 with TRBJ2-5, with TRBD2 identical over 12 bases. The last part of the DNA fits TRBJ2-7 better; the J call may be wrong. Germline-derived CDR1 and CDR2 are SGHRS and YFSETQ. The CDR3 extends over 14 amino acids. CDR3 in amino acids: CAGSSTSGSNEQYF. In nucleotides, the CDR3 is TGCGCCGGCAGCTCGACTAGCGGGAGCAACGAGCAGTACTTC.

This CDR3 is CASSFLSVEQYF. As DNA, the CDR3 is TGTGCCAGCAGCTTCCTTAGCGTCGAGCAGTACTTC. The rearrangement uses TRBV7-2 and TRBJ2-5, with a weak D call TRBD2 (5 bases). The end of the DNA fits TRBJ2-7 better, so the J call may be wrong. Per the germline V gene, CDR1 is SGHTA and CDR2 is FQGNSA. The CDR3 covers 12 residues.